This T cell receptor (beta chain) was observed in a study of blood T cell repertoires in COVID-19. This clone occurred once. Measured with immunoSEQ multiplex PCR; TCRdb has only the in-frame clones, and not every one. The table includes 300,000 to 450,000 clones, about 87% detected once. Germline assignment: CDR1 SNHLY and CDR2 FYNNEI. The V and J ends lost 6 bases and 8 bases, in that order; junction bases with no gene match: 6. This CDR3 has 15 residues. This chain links TRBV2 with TRBJ2-2; 13 bases line up with TRBD2. What was sequenced was PBMCs or T cells enriched from blood (not recorded which). The clonotype comes from a man aged 25-40 years who had recovered from COVID-19. The CDR3 DNA reads TGTGCCAGCAGGTTGGGACTAGCGGGGACTGGGGAGCTGTTTTTT. This encodes CASRLGLAGTGELFF.